The following is a TCR beta chain sequence with its context. The antigen is undetermined. Germline CDR1 reads SGHNT; CDR2 reads YYREEE (reference sequence). Trimming pared 0 bases from V and 8 bases from J, leaving 13 bases between. The CDR3 is made up of 14 amino acids. This specimen comes from a study of T-cell memory formation after mild COVID-19. TCRdb fed the 5' RACE reads into MiXCR, producing one record per CDR3 protein. Here the sample spans around 320,000 distinct CDR3 sequences, roughly an eighth being singletons. Study-wide points: Researchers could not confirm that second-wave clones peaking on day 37 targeted SARS-CoV-2. Pre-infection memory harbored some responding clones, suggesting cross-reactive memory joined. Contracting clones localized mainly to CM and EM when CD4+ and mainly to EMRA when CD8+.

This TCR was recovered from a man in his late teens or twenties who had mild COVID-19 (a few samples of this study predate the infection). Cell type and time point are not known. The sample comprised PBMCs or a T cell subset sorted from them (not recorded which). The chain combines TRBV5-4 with TRBJ2-3; the D gene is possibly TRBD1 (5 bases). The CDR3 region has the DNA TGTGCCAGCAGCTTGGGACAGCAAGGTGGTACGCAGTATTTT. Its translation is CASSLGQQGGTQYF.